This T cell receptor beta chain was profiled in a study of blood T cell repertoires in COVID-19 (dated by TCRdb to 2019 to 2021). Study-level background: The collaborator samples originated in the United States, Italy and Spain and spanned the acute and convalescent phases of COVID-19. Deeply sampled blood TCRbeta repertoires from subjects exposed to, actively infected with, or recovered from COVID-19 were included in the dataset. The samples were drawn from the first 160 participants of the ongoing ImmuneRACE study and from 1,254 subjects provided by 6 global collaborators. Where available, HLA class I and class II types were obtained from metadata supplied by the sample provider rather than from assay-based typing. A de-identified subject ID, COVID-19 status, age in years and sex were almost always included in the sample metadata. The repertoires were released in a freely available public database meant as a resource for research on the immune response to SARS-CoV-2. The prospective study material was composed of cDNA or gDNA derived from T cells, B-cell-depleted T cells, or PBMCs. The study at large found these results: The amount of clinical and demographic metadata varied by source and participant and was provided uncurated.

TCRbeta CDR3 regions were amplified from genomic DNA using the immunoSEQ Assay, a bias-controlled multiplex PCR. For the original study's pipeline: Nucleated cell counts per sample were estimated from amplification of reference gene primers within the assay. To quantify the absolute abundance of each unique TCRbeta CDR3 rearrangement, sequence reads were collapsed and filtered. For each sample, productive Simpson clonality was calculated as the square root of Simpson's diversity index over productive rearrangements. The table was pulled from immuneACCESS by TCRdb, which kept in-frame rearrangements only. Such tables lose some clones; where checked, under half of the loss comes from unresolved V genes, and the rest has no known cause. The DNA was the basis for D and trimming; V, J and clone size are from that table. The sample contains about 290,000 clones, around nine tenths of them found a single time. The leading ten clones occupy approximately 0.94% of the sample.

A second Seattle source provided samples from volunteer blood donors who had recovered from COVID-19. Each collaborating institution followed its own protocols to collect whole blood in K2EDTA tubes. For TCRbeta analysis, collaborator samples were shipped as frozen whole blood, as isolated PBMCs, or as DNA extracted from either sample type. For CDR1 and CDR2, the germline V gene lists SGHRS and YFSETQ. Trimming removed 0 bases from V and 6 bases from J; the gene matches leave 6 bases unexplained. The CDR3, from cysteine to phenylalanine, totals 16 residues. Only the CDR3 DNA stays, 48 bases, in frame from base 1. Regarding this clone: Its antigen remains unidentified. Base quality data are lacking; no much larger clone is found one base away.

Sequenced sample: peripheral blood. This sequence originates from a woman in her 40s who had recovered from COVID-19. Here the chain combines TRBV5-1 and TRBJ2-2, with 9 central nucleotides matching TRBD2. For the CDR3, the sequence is CASSLVLAGSPGELFF. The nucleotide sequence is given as TGCGCCAGCAGCTTGGTACTAGCGGGCTCCCCCGGGGAGCTGTTTTTT. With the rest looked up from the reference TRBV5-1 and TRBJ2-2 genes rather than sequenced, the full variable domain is KAGVTQTPRYLIKTRGQQVTLSCSPISGHRSVSWYQQTPGQGLQFLFEYFSETQRNKGNFPGRFSGRQFSNSRSEMNVSTLELGDSALYLCASSLVLAGSPGELFFGEGSRLTVL.